This T cell receptor (beta chain) comes out of a study of CD8 T cells in ankylosing spondylitis. Study observations and caveats: What seemed typical of ankylosing spondylitis blood was a TCR beta motif built from roughly eight highly homologous variants.

Construction of TCR beta libraries was performed using quantitative 5'-RACE with molecular barcodes. TCRdb reprocessed the 5' RACE reads via MiXCR and lists one record per CDR3 protein. The sample has around 340,000 distinct CDR3 sequences, 20% to 25% seen once. About this clonotype itself: The antigen is undetermined.

CDR1 and CDR2 (germline): SGDLS, YYNGEE. The V gene end was trimmed by 4 bases and the J gene end by 5 bases; junction bases not matched to a gene: 13. This CDR3 comprises 16 residues. The sequence was collected from a male donor with ankylosing spondylitis or in good health (not recorded which). This chain links TRBV9 with TRBJ2-7, with 9 bases lining up with TRBD1. The sample consisted of blood, either unsorted or a sorted T cell fraction (not recorded which). The CDR3: CASSPRTGQGSNEQYF. CDR3 DNA sequence: TGTGCCAGCAGCCCGAGGACGGGACAGGGAAGCAACGAGCAGTACTTC.